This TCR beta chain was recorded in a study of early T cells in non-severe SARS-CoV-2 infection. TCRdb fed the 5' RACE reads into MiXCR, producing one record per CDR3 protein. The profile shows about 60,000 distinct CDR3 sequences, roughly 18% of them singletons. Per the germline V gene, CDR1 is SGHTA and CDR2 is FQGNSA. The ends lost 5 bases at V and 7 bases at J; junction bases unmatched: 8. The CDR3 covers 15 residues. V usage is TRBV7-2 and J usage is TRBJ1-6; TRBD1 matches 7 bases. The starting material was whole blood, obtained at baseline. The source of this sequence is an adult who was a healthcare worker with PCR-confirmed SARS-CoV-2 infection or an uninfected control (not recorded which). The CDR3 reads CASSTRTGGNSPLHF. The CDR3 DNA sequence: TGTGCCAGCAGCACCCGGACAGGAGGGAATTCACCCCTCCACTTT.